This record covers a single T cell receptor beta chain. What it binds is not known. The germline gives CDR1 KGHSH, CDR2 LQKENI. The ends were cut back, 2 bases at V and 4 bases at J, with 12 bases in the middle. This CDR3 comprises 14 residues. This specimen comes from a study of cytomegalovirus exposure and HLA in healthy donors. Findings and limits, study-wide: According to a later analysis, most TCR beta chains associated with CMV appeared HLA-restricted. It was approximately 150 TCR beta chains that were listed as cytomegalovirus-associated.

The donors comprised healthy bone marrow donors. A multiplex PCR was run with 60 Vbeta primers and 13 Jbeta primers. TCRdb keeps only in-frame clones here, not all; method: immunoSEQ multiplex PCR. The repertoire holds 75,000 to 100,000 clones, 6% to 9% seen once, with approximately 2.4% in the top ten. This TCR was sampled from a man aged 50 to 60 in good health and CMV-seronegative. The chain uses TRBV18 and TRBJ2-7; a possible D gene is TRBD2 (5 bases). Input material: PBMCs. CDR3 region: CASSPENRRYEQYF. CDR3 bases: TGTGCCAGCTCACCAGAAAATAGGAGGTACGAGCAGTACTTC.